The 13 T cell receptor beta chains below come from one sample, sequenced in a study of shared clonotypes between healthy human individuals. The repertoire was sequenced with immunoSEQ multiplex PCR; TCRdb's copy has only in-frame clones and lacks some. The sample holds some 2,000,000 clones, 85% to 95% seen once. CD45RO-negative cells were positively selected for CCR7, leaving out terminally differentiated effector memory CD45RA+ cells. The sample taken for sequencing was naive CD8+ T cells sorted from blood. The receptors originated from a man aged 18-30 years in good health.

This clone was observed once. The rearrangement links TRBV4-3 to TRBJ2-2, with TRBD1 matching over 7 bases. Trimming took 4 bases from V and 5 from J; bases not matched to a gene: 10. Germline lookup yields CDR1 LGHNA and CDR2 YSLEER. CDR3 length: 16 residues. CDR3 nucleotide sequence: TGCGCCAGCAGCCGCTTGACAGGGAGCGATACCGGGGAGCTGTTTTTT. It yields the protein CASSRLTGSDTGELFF.

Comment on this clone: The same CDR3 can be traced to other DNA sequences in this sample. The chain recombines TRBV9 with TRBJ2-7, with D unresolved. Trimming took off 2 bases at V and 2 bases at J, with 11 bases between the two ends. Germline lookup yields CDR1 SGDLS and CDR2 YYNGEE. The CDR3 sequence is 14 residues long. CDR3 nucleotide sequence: TGTGCCAGCAGCGTCGGACCCGGGCCCTACGAGCAGTACTTC. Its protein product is CASSVGPGPYEQYF. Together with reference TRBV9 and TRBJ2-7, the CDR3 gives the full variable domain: DSGVTQTPKHLITATGQRVTLRCSPRSGDLSVYWYQQSLDQGLQFLIQYYNGEERAKGNILERFSAQQFPDLHSELNLSSLELGDSALYFCASSVGPGPYEQYFGPGTRLTVT.

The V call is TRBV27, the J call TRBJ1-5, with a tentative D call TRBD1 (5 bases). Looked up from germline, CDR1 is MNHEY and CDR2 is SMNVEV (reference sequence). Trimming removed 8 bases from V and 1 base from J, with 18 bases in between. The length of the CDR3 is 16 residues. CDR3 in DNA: TGTGCCAGCCGAGTGTCGTGGGGGGAGAGCAATCAGCCCCAGCATTTT. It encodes CASRVSWGESNQPQHF.

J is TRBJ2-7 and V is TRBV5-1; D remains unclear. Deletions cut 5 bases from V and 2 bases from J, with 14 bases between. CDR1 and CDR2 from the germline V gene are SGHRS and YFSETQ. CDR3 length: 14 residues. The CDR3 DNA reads TGCGCCAGCAGGAAGGACCGATCCCCCTACGAGCAGTACTTC. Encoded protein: CASRKDRSPYEQYF.

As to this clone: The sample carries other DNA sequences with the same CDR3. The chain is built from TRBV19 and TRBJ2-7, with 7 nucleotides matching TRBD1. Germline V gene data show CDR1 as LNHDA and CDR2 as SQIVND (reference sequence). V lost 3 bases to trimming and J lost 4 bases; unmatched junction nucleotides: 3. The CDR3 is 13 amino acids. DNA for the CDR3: TGTGCCAGTAGTATTGGACAGGCGTACGAGCAGTACTTC. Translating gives CASSIGQAYEQYF.

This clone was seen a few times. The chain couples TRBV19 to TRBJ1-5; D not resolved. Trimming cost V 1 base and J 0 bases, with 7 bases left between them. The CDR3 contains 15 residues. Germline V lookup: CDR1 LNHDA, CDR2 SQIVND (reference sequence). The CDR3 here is CASSIGRISNQPQHF. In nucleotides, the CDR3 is TGTGCCAGTAGTATAGGCAGGATTAGCAATCAGCCCCAGCATTTT.

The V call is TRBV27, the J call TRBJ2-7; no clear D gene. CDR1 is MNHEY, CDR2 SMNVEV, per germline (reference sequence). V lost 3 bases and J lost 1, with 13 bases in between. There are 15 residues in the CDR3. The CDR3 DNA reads TGTGCCAGCAGTTTTACATCCTACGGATCCTACGAGCAGTACTTC. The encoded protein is CASSFTSYGSYEQYF.

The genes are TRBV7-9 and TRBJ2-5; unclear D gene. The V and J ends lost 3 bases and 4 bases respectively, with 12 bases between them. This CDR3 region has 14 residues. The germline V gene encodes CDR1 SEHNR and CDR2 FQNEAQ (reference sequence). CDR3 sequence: CASSFEHRRETQYF. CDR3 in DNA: TGTGCCAGCAGCTTTGAACACAGAAGAGAGACCCAGTACTTC.

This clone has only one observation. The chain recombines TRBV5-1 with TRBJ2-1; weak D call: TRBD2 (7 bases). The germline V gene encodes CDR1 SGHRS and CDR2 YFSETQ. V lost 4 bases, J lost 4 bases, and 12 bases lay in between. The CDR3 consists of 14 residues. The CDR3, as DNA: TGCGCCAGCAGCCCGGGGGGCGAATACAATGAGCAGTTCTTC. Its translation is CASSPGGEYNEQFF.

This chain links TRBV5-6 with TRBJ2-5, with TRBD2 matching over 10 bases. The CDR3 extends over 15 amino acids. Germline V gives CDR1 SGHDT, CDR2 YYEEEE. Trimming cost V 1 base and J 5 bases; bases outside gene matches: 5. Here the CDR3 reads CASSLLLAGVETQYF. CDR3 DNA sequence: TGTGCCAGCAGCTTGTTGCTAGCGGGGGTGGAGACCCAGTACTTC.

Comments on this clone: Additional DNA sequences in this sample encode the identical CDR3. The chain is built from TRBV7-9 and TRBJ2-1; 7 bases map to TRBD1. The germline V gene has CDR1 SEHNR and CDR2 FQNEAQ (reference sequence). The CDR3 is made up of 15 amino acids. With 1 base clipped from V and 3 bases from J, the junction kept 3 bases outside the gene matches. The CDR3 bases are TGTGCCAGCAGCTTAGGGCAGGGGGTCTACAATGAGCAGTTCTTC. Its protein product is CASSLGQGVYNEQFF.

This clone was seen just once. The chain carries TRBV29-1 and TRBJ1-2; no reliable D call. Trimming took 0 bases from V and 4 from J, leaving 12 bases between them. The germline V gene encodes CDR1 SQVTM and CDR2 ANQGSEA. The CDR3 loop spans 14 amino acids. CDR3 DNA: TGCAGCGTTGAAGAGGCACCGCCCCGCTATGGCTACACCTTC. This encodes CSVEEAPPRYGYTF.

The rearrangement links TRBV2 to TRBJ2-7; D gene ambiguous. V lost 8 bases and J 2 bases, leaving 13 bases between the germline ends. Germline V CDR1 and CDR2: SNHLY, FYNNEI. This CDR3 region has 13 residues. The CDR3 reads CASDQVGTYEQYF. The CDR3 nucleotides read TGTGCCAGCGATCAGGTGGGCACCTACGAGCAGTACTTC.